The 8 T cell receptor beta chains below come from one sample, sequenced in a study of early T cells in non-severe SARS-CoV-2 infection. TCRdb analysed the 5' RACE reads with MiXCR anew, one entry per CDR3 protein. There are tens of thousands of distinct CDR3 sequences in the sample; 6.2% occur only once, and under 8% lies in the top ten. The sample in question was whole blood, obtained at baseline. The receptors originated from an adult who was a healthcare worker with PCR-confirmed SARS-CoV-2 infection or an uninfected control (not recorded which).

This clonotype was counted at least ten times. The genes are TRBV7-2 and TRBJ2-7, with D perhaps TRBD2 (6 bases). Germline V lookup: CDR1 SGHTA, CDR2 FQGNSA. Trimming shortened V by 2 bases and J by 2 bases, and 10 bases separated the two germline ends. There are 14 residues in the CDR3. CDR3 bases: TGTGCCAGCAGCTTATCGCGGGGCGCCTACGAGCAGTACTTC. This codes for CASSLSRGAYEQYF.

Within the sample, this clonotype is medium-sized. This sequence joins TRBV4-2 and TRBJ2-1; D may be TRBD1 or TRBD2 (5 bases each). Trimming took 3 bases from V and 1 from J, leaving 10 bases between them. The germline V gene has CDR1 LGHNA and CDR2 YNFKEQ. The CDR3 loop spans 15 amino acids. Here the CDR3 DNA reads TGTGCCAGCAGCCAGGGGACCGGTTCCTACAATGAGCAGTTCTTC. Encoded protein: CASSQGTGSYNEQFF.

This clonotype has ten or more counts. The rearrangement joins TRBV20-1 to TRBJ2-1; D remains ambiguous. The CDR3 extends over 14 amino acids. Germline loops: CDR1 DFQATT, CDR2 SNEGSKA (reference sequence). The V end was cut by 0 bases, the J end by 7 bases, with 13 bases between. The CDR3 DNA follows: TGCAGTGCTAGAGATCTAGGGCATGAGAATGAGCAGTTCTTC. Protein: CSARDLGHENEQFF.

This clonotype was seen only a few times. The rearrangement joins TRBV5-1 to TRBJ1-2, with a tentative D call TRBD1 (6 bases). The germline V gene encodes CDR1 SGHRS and CDR2 YFSETQ. The CDR3 has 15 residues. The V end lost 0 bases, the J end lost 5 bases, and 14 bases lay between the germline ends. DNA of the CDR3: TGCGCCAGCAGCTTGGATGGCGGGGGCGCGTATGGCTACACCTTC. The encoded protein is CASSLDGGGAYGYTF. The complete variable domain, with remaining parts taken from reference TRBV5-1 and TRBJ1-2, reads KAGVTQTPRYLIKTRGQQVTLSCSPISGHRSVSWYQQTPGQGLQFLFEYFSETQRNKGNFPGRFSGRQFSNSRSEMNVSTLELGDSALYLCASSLDGGGAYGYTFGSGTRLTVV.

The genes are TRBV7-8 and TRBJ2-7; D is possibly TRBD2 (6 bases). CDR1 is SGHVS, CDR2 FQNEAQ, per germline. This CDR3 spans 13 amino acids. V was shortened by 1 base and J by 7 bases, with 11 bases between the two germline ends. CDR3 residues: CASSLDGTGEQYF. CDR3 bases: TGTGCCAGCAGCTTAGACGGGACTGGGGAGCAGTACTTC.

The CDR3 DNA sequence: TGTGCCAGCAGTGAGGCCTCAGATACGCAGTATTTT. Amino acid sequence: CASSEASDTQYF. The V and J genes are TRBV2 and TRBJ2-3; unclear D gene. The CDR3 length is 12 residues. The V gene lost 3 bases and the J gene lost 4 bases, with 5 bases spanning the gap. Germline-derived CDR1 and CDR2 are SNHLY and FYNNEI.

This clonotype was counted only a few times. The J gene is TRBJ2-3, the V gene TRBV11-3; D may be TRBD2 (5 bases). The CDR3 runs to 15 residues. The germline V gene encodes CDR1 SGHNT and CDR2 YENEEA. The V and J ends lost 1 base and 6 bases respectively, with 14 bases between them. CDR3 coding DNA: TGTGCCAGCAGCTTAGGGACCCGTAGCGTCGATACGCAGTATTTT. Residues: CASSLGTRSVDTQYF.

This clonotype was detected many times. This chain uses TRBV7-2 with TRBJ2-3; D is perhaps TRBD2 (6 bases). Germline-derived CDR1 and CDR2 are SGHTA and FQGNSA. Trimming cost V 3 bases and J 0 bases, with 10 bases left between them. This CDR3 has 15 amino acids. The CDR3 DNA reads TGTGCCAGCAGCTTGGGACTTCTGAGCACAGATACGCAGTATTTT. It specifies CASSLGLLSTDTQYF.